Below are 9 T cell receptor beta chains sequenced from a single sample in a study of early T cells in non-severe SARS-CoV-2 infection. MiXCR, run by TCRdb on the 5' RACE reads, gives a single entry per CDR3 protein. The profile shows 69,000 or so distinct CDR3 sequences, about 4.9% of them singletons. Sequenced material: whole blood, taken at baseline. The receptor set was obtained from an adult who was a healthcare worker with PCR-confirmed SARS-CoV-2 infection or an uninfected control (not recorded which). The donor label of this sample is uncertain.

This clonotype was picked up a small number of times. An end of the junction does not agree with germline; a read error may underlie this. The rearrangement links TRBV7-7 to TRBJ2-5, with 12 bases aligning to TRBD2. This CDR3 is 17 amino acids long. The germline V gene encodes CDR1 SSHAT and CDR2 FNYEAQ (reference sequence). The CDR3 DNA reads as TGTGCTAGCAGCTTTGCCCTAGCGGGGGGGCCTGGAGAGACCCAGTACTTC. This encodes CASSFALAGGPGETQYF.

This clonotype came up many times. The chain carries TRBV7-8 and TRBJ1-1; D gene ambiguous. Trimming took 5 bases from V and 8 from J, leaving 12 bases between them. There are 12 residues in the CDR3. The germline CDR1 and CDR2 sequences are SGHVS and FQNEAQ. The CDR3 is CASSRTTLEAFF. The CDR3 DNA sequence: TGTGCCAGCAGCCGAACCACCTTGGAAGCTTTCTTT.

This clonotype showed up many times. The DNA for the CDR3 is TGTGCCAGCTCCCCCCCGGGGGCGACGGAGGCCCAGTACTTC. Its translation: CASSPPGATEAQYF. V and J are TRBV27 and TRBJ2-5; either TRBD1 or TRBD2 may fit D (6 bases each). V gave up 8 bases and J gave up 9 bases, with 22 bases separating them. This CDR3 spans 14 amino acids. Germline V lookup: CDR1 MNHEY, CDR2 SMNVEV (reference sequence).

This clonotype was counted between two and nine times. CDR3 loop: CASSPDWYSNQPQHF. The CDR3 DNA sequence: TGTGCCAGCAGTCCGGACTGGTATAGCAATCAGCCCCAGCATTTT. This chain uses TRBV6-2 or TRBV6-3 with TRBJ1-5, with D unclear. Germline CDR1 and CDR2: MNHEY and SVGEGT. The V and J ends lost 5 bases and 0 bases respectively, with 11 bases between them. The CDR3 runs 15 residues.

At least ten counts were recorded for this clonotype. The V call is TRBV12-3 or TRBV12-4, the J call TRBJ2-7; D perhaps matches TRBD1 (5 bases). The length of the CDR3 is 13 residues. Deletions cut 7 bases from V and 4 bases from J, with 14 bases between. In DNA form, the CDR3 reads TGTGCCAGCAAAAGGCAGGGTCTGTACGAGCAGTACTTC. Amino acids: CASKRQGLYEQYF.

This clonotype was observed at least ten times. This chain joins TRBV12-3 or TRBV12-4 and TRBJ1-1, with D possibly matching TRBD1 (6 bases). The V end lost 6 bases, the J end lost 1 base, and 15 bases lay between the germline ends. This CDR3 contains 15 residues. The CDR3: CASRSPGQPNTEAFF. CDR3 nucleotides: TGTGCCAGCAGGTCCCCCGGACAGCCGAACACTGAAGCTTTCTTT.

The gene calls are TRBV27 and TRBJ1-6; 10 nucleotides match TRBD1. J gave up 8 bases and V 5 bases, and 6 bases lay outside the gene matches. The CDR3 runs 15 residues. CDR1 is MNHEY and CDR2 is SMNVEV in the germline V gene (reference sequence). The CDR3 nucleotides read TGTGCCAGCAGTACCTCCGGGACAGGGGATTCACCCCTCCACTTT. It translates to CASSTSGTGDSPLHF.

This clonotype came up many times. This sequence joins TRBV6-7 and TRBJ1-4, with D possibly TRBD1 on 5 matching bases. TRBV6-7 is placed among ORFs of uncertain function. The CDR3 has 14 amino acids. The V gene lost 4 bases and the J gene lost 8 bases, with 14 bases spanning the gap. CDR3 nucleotide sequence: TGTGCCAGCAGTTCCCCCAGGGTACGGGAAAAACTGTTTTTT. This gives the protein CASSSPRVREKLFF.

This clonotype was recorded many times. CDR3 sequence (DNA): TGCGCCAGCAGCCAAGCTTCTCTTTCAGTCTCTGGAAACACCATATATTTT. Its protein product is CASSQASLSVSGNTIYF. The V gene is TRBV4-3, the J gene TRBJ1-3; D gene ambiguous. This CDR3 is 17 amino acids long. Deletions cut 1 base from V and 0 bases from J, with 13 bases between. The germline V gene has CDR1 LGHNA and CDR2 YSLEER.